These 15 T cell receptor beta chains share one sample of origin, sequenced in a study of cytomegalovirus exposure and HLA in healthy donors. In the PCR, 60 Vbeta and 13 Jbeta primers were used. The assay was immunoSEQ multiplex PCR, and TCRdb's table has in-frame clones only and misses some. The listing contains about 43,000 clones. The sample comprised PBMCs. The receptors were gathered from a woman between 25 and 40 years old in good health and CMV-seronegative.

J is TRBJ1-1 and V is TRBV7-9; 7 nucleotides line up with TRBD1. After removal of 3 bases from V and 6 bases from J, the junction contained 13 bases not matched to a gene. Germline V gene sequence: CDR1 SEHNR, CDR2 FQNEAQ (reference sequence). The CDR3 is 16 amino acids. The CDR3 DNA reads TGTGCCAGCAGCTTCCTCGACAACAGGGGAAAGGCTGAAGCTTTCTTT. It yields the protein CASSFLDNRGKAEAFF.

This chain uses TRBV13 with TRBJ2-1; 8 bases are a match to TRBD2. The junction had 20 bases not matched to a gene; V was cut back by 3 bases and J by 4 bases. This CDR3 comprises 20 residues. CDR1 and CDR2 from the germline V gene are PRHDT and FYEKMQ (reference sequence). This CDR3 reads CASSLRVPWSGSSIYNEQFF. The CDR3 coding sequence is TGTGCCAGCAGCTTGAGGGTTCCGTGGAGCGGGAGTTCAATTTACAATGAGCAGTTCTTC.

The chain employs TRBV30 and TRBJ2-1, with D possibly matching TRBD1 (6 bases). Germline CDR1 reads GTSNPN; CDR2 reads SVGIG (reference sequence). V lost 3 bases to trimming and J lost 2 bases, with 8 bases between them. CDR3 length: 13 residues. DNA for the CDR3: TGTGCCTGGAGCCGGGACACCTACAATGAGCAGTTCTTC. It specifies CAWSRDTYNEQFF.

V gene TRBV6-1 combines with J gene TRBJ2-5; 12 bases are a match to TRBD1. Looked up from germline, CDR1 is MNHNS and CDR2 is SASEGT. The J segment lost 5 bases and the V segment lost 0 bases, leaving 4 bases of the junction unmatched. The CDR3 is made up of 16 amino acids. Here the CDR3 DNA reads TGTGCCAGCAGTGAAGCGGCGGGACAGGGGGCGGAGACCCAGTACTTC. Protein sequence: CASSEAAGQGAETQYF.

The chain uses TRBV27 and TRBJ2-2; 11 bases agree with TRBD2. V dropped 5 bases and J dropped 6; count of bases not matched to a gene: 11. CDR3 size: 17 residues. Germline V gene sequence: CDR1 MNHEY, CDR2 SMNVEV (reference sequence). This CDR3 is CASSLRSGRASSGELFF. The CDR3 coding sequence is TGTGCCAGCAGTCTCCGTAGCGGGAGGGCTTCTTCCGGGGAGCTGTTTTTT.

This chain connects TRBV13 to TRBJ2-4; a possible D gene is TRBD2 (6 bases). V was cut by 5 bases and J by 0 bases, with 26 bases left in between. The CDR3 is 20 amino acids. CDR1 PRHDT and CDR2 FYEKMQ come from the germline V gene (reference sequence). CDR3: CASSAVVFGRGMEAKNIQYF. DNA for the CDR3: TGTGCCAGCAGCGCTGTGGTTTTCGGGCGGGGAATGGAAGCCAAAAACATTCAGTACTTC.

V usage is TRBV30 and J usage is TRBJ2-7; D is ambiguous. The CDR3 length is 14 residues. V was trimmed by 0 bases and J by 4 bases, leaving 13 bases between them. From germline, CDR1 is GTSNPN and CDR2 SVGIG (reference sequence). The CDR3 region is CAWSVIGLTYEQYF. Here the CDR3 DNA reads TGTGCCTGGAGTGTAATTGGGCTCACGTACGAGCAGTACTTC.

The chain carries TRBV6-5 and TRBJ1-4; TRBD1 agrees at 9 bases. V lost 6 bases to trimming and J lost 8 bases; unmatched junction nucleotides: 10. Germline V gene lookup returns CDR1 MNHEY and CDR2 SVGAGI. The CDR3 sequence is 15 residues long. In DNA, the CDR3 is TGTGCCAGCAGATCTCCCGGGACAGGGTACGAAAAACTGTTTTTT. Its protein is CASRSPGTGYEKLFF.

This chain connects TRBV19 to TRBJ2-6; 9 positions agree with TRBD1. Trimming removed 1 base from V and 1 base from J; junction bases left unmatched: 8. Germline V lookup: CDR1 LNHDA, CDR2 SQIVND (reference sequence). The length of the CDR3 is 19 residues. As DNA, the CDR3 is TGTGCCAGTAGTATAGGCCCGGGACAGGGACTTTCTGGGGCCAACGTCCTGACTTTC. Translation: CASSIGPGQGLSGANVLTF. Based on the CDR3 plus reference TRBV19 and TRBJ2-6, the full variable domain is DGGITQSPKYLFRKEGQNVTLSCEQNLNHDAMYWYRQDPGQGLRLIYYSQIVNDFQKGDIAEGYSVSREKKESFPLTVTSAQKNPTAFYLCASSIGPGQGLSGANVLTFGAGSRLTVL.

This rearrangement joins TRBV6-5 to TRBJ2-1, with TRBD2 matching over 10 bases. The CDR3 spans 15 residues. Per the germline V gene, CDR1 is MNHEY and CDR2 is SVGAGI. The V and J ends lost 2 bases and 15 bases, in that order; junction bases with no gene match: 13. The DNA of the CDR3 is TGTGCCAGCAGTTACACCCTAGCGGGAGATTTAGTCCGGTTCTTC. Translation gives CASSYTLAGDLVRFF.

The DNA of the CDR3 is TGCAGCGTTGCGCAGGGTATAGTCTACACCTTC. Amino acids: CSVAQGIVYTF. This chain joins TRBV29-1 and TRBJ1-2, with a weak D call TRBD1 (5 bases). The V gene's germline CDR1 is SQVTM and CDR2 ANQGSEA. V was trimmed by 4 bases and J by 10 bases, leaving 13 bases between them. The CDR3 covers 11 residues.

The chain has TRBV25-1 and TRBJ2-1; 8 bases match TRBD1. Germline assignment: CDR1 MGHDK and CDR2 SYGVNS. V shed 6 bases and J 8 bases; nucleotides not matched to a gene: 12. The CDR3 covers 15 residues. As DNA, the CDR3 is TGTGCCAGCAGCACTACCCGGACAGGGATCGATGAGCAGTTCTTC. It encodes CASSTTRTGIDEQFF.

The gene calls are TRBV7-2 and TRBJ1-2; maybe TRBD1 (5 bases). With 1 base removed from V and 4 bases from J, the gap between germline ends came to 7 bases. Germline CDR1 and CDR2: SGHTA and FQGNSA. CDR3 length: 13 residues. CDR3 sequence (DNA): TGTGCCAGCAGCTTAGGACAGCCCTATGGCTACACCTTC. Translated: CASSLGQPYGYTF.

The J gene is TRBJ2-7, the V gene TRBV4-3, with TRBD1 matching over 10 bases. With V trimmed by 7 bases and J by 3 bases, 6 bases remained unmatched. Germline assignment: CDR1 LGHNA and CDR2 YSLEER. The length of the CDR3 is 14 residues. The CDR3 DNA reads as TGCGCCAGCACACCCGGGACAGGGGACTACGAGCAGTACTTC. It encodes CASTPGTGDYEQYF.

The chain combines TRBV30 with TRBJ2-3, with D hard to call. This CDR3 region has 13 residues. The germline gives CDR1 GTSNPN, CDR2 SVGIG (reference sequence). V lost 0 bases and J lost 0, with 4 bases in between. CDR3 nucleotides: TGTGCCTGGAGTGTGGAGAGCACAGATACGCAGTATTTT. Translation: CAWSVESTDTQYF.